This T cell receptor beta chain was recorded in a study of shared clonotypes between healthy human individuals. Generated by immunoSEQ multiplex PCR, the TCRdb table keeps only in-frame clones and is missing some. This repertoire shows fewer than 1.6 million clones, 98% found once; its top ten account for 0.36%. General observations from the study: Clonotypes shared by all four sorted-subset donors had higher generation probabilities than non-shared clonotypes. It was expected that sequencing depth would affect clonotype sharing among donors.

In regard to this clone: Its target is unknown.

The origin of this receptor is a man aged 30 to 39 in good health. Input material: naive CD4+ T cells sorted from blood. Documented subset: CD45RA+ positively selected.

The CDR3 sequence: CSVRRWANTGELFF. The CDR3 DNA reads TGCAGCGTCCGAAGGTGGGCGAACACCGGGGAGCTGTTTTTT. The genes are TRBV29-1 and TRBJ2-2, with no clear D. This CDR3 has 14 residues. V lost 6 bases and J 0 bases, leaving 11 bases between the germline ends. Germline CDR1 reads SQVTM; CDR2 reads ANQGSEA.